These 13 T cell receptor beta chains originate from one sample sequenced in a study of cytomegalovirus exposure and HLA in healthy donors (TCRdb year 2017). Library preparation was by the immunoSEQ multiplex PCR assay. For the multiplex PCR, a mixture combining 60 forward primers for TCR Vbeta segments and 13 reverse primers for TCR Jbeta segments was used. The table comes from immuneACCESS by way of TCRdb, which keeps in-frame sequences with V and J called. Part of the clones is missing from these tables; in studies checked, under half for an unresolved V gene and the rest for unknown reasons. The sample table shows roughly 88,000 clones, and approximately 80% are seen once. Of the sample, more than 5% is held by the ten largest clones. What was sequenced was PBMCs. These TCRs come from a man between 25 and 39 years old in good health and CMV-seropositive.

The V call is TRBV19, the J call TRBJ1-6; TRBD1 aligns across 7 bases. V lost 5 bases and J lost 7; bases outside the gene matches: 8. Germline values: CDR1 LNHDA, CDR2 SQIVND (reference sequence). The CDR3 runs 15 residues. The CDR3 sequence: CASSARTGANSPLHF. The CDR3 nucleotides are TGTGCCAGTAGTGCCCGGACAGGAGCCAATTCACCCCTCCACTTT.

The J gene is TRBJ2-1, the V gene TRBV11-2; TRBD2 is a possible D gene (5 bases). CDR1 is SGHAT and CDR2 is FQNNGV in the germline V gene. This CDR3 contains 14 residues. The V end lost 4 bases, the J end lost 0 bases, and 7 bases lay between the germline ends. The CDR3 coding sequence is TGTGCCAGCAGCTCCGGGGTCTCCTACAATGAGCAGTTCTTC. Its protein product is CASSSGVSYNEQFF. Looking up the rest from reference TRBV11-2 and TRBJ2-1 gives the full variable domain: EAGVAQSPRYKIIEKRQSVAFWCNPISGHATLYWYQQILGQGPKLLIQFQNNGVVDDSQLPKDRFSAERLKGVDSTLKIQPAKLEDSAVYLCASSSGVSYNEQFFGPGTRLTVL.

The chain uses TRBV5-1 and TRBJ2-3; D is uncertain. CDR3 length: 13 residues. The germline CDR1 and CDR2 sequences are SGHRS and YFSETQ. V was pared by 3 bases and J by 3 bases, with 8 bases between. CDR3 amino acids: CASSSQITDTQYF. The DNA for the CDR3 is TGCGCCAGCAGCTCCCAGATAACAGATACGCAGTATTTT.

The chain is built from TRBV6-5 and TRBJ2-1, with 11 bases fitting TRBD2. Trimming took 2 bases from V and 8 from J; bases not matched to a gene: 5. Germline V CDR1 and CDR2: MNHEY, SVGAGI. The CDR3 totals 15 residues. In DNA form, the CDR3 reads TGTGCCAGCAGTTACATAGCGGGAGGGCCGTATGAGCAGTTCTTC. Translated, it gives CASSYIAGGPYEQFF.

The chain links TRBV2 to TRBJ2-3; D remains ambiguous. V was clipped by 7 bases and J by 4 bases, with 21 bases between them. CDR3 length equals 16 residues. In germline, CDR1 is SNHLY, CDR2 FYNNEI. This CDR3 is CASTPSYMESPDTQYF. CDR3 DNA: TGTGCCAGCACTCCGTCCTATATGGAGTCGCCAGATACGCAGTATTTT.

This clone appeared a single time. The chain recombines TRBV7-9 with TRBJ2-1; possible D gene TRBD2, 6 bases. The CDR3 loop spans 15 amino acids. CDR1 and CDR2 from the germline V gene are SEHNR and FQNEAQ (reference sequence). Between the trimmed V and J ends, which lost 3 bases and 5 bases, there was a span of 14 bases. CDR3 sequence: CASSLEGGLNNEQFF. The CDR3 DNA follows: TGTGCCAGCAGCTTGGAGGGAGGACTTAACAATGAGCAGTTCTTC.

The chain carries TRBV14 and TRBJ1-5; the D is unclear. Trimming removed 3 bases at V and 6 bases at J, with 9 bases between. The CDR3 is made up of 13 amino acids. Germline V gene sequence: CDR1 SGHDN, CDR2 FVKESK. The CDR3 nucleotides are TGTGCCAGCAGCCAGGGAGTAGGTCAGCCCCAGCATTTT. Encoded protein: CASSQGVGQPQHF.

The V and J genes are TRBV4-1 and TRBJ2-5, with no clear D. Germline-derived CDR1 and CDR2 are MGHRA and YSYEKL. This CDR3 region has 16 residues. Between the trimmed V and J ends, which lost 4 bases and 3 bases, there was a span of 18 bases. CDR3 sequence (DNA): TGCGCCAGCAGCCTAGGCGCTGAAGCGATCGAAGAGACCCAGTACTTC. Translated: CASSLGAEAIEETQYF.

The J gene is TRBJ2-3, the V gene TRBV11-2, with 11 bases identical to TRBD2. The V and J ends lost 2 bases and 0 bases, in that order; junction bases with no gene match: 7. Germline V lookup: CDR1 SGHAT, CDR2 FQNNGV. CDR3 length equals 18 residues. The CDR3, as DNA: TGTGCCAGCAGCTTATTCCTAGCGGGGGGATCTAGCACAGATACGCAGTATTTT. Translating gives CASSLFLAGGSSTDTQYF.

This chain uses TRBV4-1 with TRBJ1-4, with D unresolved. CDR1 MGHRA and CDR2 YSYEKL come from the germline V gene. V was clipped by 4 bases and J by 0 bases, with 12 bases between them. The CDR3 extends over 16 amino acids. CDR3 nucleotides: TGCGCCAGCAGCCCCTTGACCGGGTCAACTAATGAAAAACTGTTTTTT. Translation: CASSPLTGSTNEKLFF.

The chain joins TRBV9 to TRBJ2-1; 12 bases line up with TRBD2. The V and J ends lost 0 bases and 7 bases, in that order; junction bases with no gene match: 2. This CDR3 region has 15 residues. Germline V gene data show CDR1 as SGDLS and CDR2 as YYNGEE. CDR3 in DNA: TGTGCCAGCAGCGTAGAAGGGACTAGCGGGAATGAGCAGTTCTTC. The encoded protein is CASSVEGTSGNEQFF. Full variable domain (rest looked up from reference TRBV9 and TRBJ2-1): DSGVTQTPKHLITATGQRVTLRCSPRSGDLSVYWYQQSLDQGLQFLIQYYNGEERAKGNILERFSAQQFPDLHSELNLSSLELGDSALYFCASSVEGTSGNEQFFGPGTRLTVL.

The chain recombines TRBV30 with TRBJ1-2; 11 nucleotides line up with TRBD1. Germline CDR1 is GTSNPN and CDR2 is SVGIG (reference sequence). The CDR3 runs to 15 residues. Germline trimming cut 1 base from V and 4 bases from J; bases unmatched to any gene: 5. CDR3 in amino acids: CAWSGDRGKIYGYTF. The CDR3 bases are TGTGCCTGGAGTGGGGACAGGGGGAAGATCTATGGCTACACCTTC.

The genes are TRBV28 and TRBJ2-1, with 11 bases matching TRBD2. Germline V gene data show CDR1 as MDHEN and CDR2 as SYDVKM. The CDR3 is 15 residues long. After removal of 6 bases from V and 9 bases from J, the junction contained 10 bases not matched to a gene. In nucleotides, the CDR3 is TGTGCCAGCAGCGAGGGGACTAGCGGATTAGGTGAGCAGTTCTTC. It translates to CASSEGTSGLGEQFF.